Detailed here is one TCR beta chain. Per the germline V gene, CDR1 is SEHNR and CDR2 is FQNEAQ (reference sequence). V lost 5 bases and J 6 bases, leaving 16 bases between the germline ends. The CDR3 consists of 14 residues. Some clones are missing from TCRdb's copy, which holds only in-frame ones; the method was immunoSEQ multiplex PCR. The sample includes 45,000 to 70,000 clones, roughly 89% of them seen just once. These data come from a study of T cells in localized non-small cell lung cancer. The specimen comprised peripheral blood, sampled before any cancer treatment. The receptor was isolated from a woman aged 35 to 69 with stage I lung adenocarcinoma. This chain uses TRBV7-9 with TRBJ1-2; unclear D gene. The CDR3 loop is CASSPDTAINGYTF. In DNA, the CDR3 is TGTGCCAGCAGCCCAGATACAGCCATCAATGGCTACACCTTC.